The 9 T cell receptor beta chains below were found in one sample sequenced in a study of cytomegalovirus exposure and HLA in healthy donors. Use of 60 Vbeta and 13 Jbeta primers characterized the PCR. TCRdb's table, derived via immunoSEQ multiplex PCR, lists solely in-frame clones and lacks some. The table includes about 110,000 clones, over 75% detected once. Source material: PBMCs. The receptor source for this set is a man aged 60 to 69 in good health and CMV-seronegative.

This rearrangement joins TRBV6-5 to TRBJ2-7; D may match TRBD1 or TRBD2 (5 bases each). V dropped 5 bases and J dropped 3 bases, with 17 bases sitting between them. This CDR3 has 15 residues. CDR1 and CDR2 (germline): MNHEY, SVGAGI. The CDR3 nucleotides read TGTGCCAGCAGTACCCAGACACTTGGGGGCTACGAGCAGTACGTC. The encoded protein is CASSTQTLGGYEQYV.

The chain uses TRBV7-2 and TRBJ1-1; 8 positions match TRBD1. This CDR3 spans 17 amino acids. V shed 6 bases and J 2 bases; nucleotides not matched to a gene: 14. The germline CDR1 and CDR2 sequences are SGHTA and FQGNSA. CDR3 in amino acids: CASRLTHQGARNTEAFF. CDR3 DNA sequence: TGTGCCAGCAGACTAACGCATCAGGGGGCCAGAAACACTGAAGCTTTCTTT. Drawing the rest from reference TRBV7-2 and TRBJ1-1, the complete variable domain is GAGVSQSPSNKVTEKGKDVELRCDPISGHTALYWYRQSLGQGLEFLIYFQGNSAPDKSGLPSDRFSAERTGGSVSTLTIQRTQQEDSAVYLCASRLTHQGARNTEAFFGQGTRLTVV.

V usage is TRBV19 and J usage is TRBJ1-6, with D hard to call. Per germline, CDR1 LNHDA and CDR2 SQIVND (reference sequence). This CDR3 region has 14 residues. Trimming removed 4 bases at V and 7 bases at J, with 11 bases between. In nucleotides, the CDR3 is TGTGCCAGTAGTACGGCAGGTACAAATTCACCCCTCCACTTT. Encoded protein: CASSTAGTNSPLHF.

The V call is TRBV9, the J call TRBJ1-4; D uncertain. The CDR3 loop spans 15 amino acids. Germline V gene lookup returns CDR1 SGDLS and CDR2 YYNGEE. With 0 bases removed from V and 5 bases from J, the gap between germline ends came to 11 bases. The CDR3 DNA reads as TGTGCCAGCAGCGTAGATTCGGGTCCCAATGAAAAACTGTTTTTT. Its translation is CASSVDSGPNEKLFF.

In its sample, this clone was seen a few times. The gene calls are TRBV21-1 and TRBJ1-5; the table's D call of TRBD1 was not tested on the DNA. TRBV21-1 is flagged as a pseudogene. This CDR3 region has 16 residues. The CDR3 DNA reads TGTGCCAGCAGCATCCTTGGGGACAGGACGTATCAGCCCCAGCATTTT. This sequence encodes CASSILGDRTYQPQHF.

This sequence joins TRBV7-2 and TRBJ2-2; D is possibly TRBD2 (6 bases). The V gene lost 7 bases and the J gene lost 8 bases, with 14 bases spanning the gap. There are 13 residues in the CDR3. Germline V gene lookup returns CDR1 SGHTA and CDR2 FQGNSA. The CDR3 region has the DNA TGTGCCAGCACGCAAGGTCGGGGGGGGGAGCTGTTTTTT. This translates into CASTQGRGGELFF.

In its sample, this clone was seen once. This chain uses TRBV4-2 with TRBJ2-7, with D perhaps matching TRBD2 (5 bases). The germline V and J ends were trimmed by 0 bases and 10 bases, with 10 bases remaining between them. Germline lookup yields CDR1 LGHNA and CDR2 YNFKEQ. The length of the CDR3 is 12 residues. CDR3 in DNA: TGTGCCAGCAGCCAAGATGGACTCGCTCAGTACTTC. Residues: CASSQDGLAQYF.

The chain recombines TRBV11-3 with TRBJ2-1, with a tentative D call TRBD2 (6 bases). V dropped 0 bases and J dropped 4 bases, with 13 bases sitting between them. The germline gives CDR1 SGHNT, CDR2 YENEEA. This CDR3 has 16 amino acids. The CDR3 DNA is TGTGCCAGCAGCTTAGACGAGACGGGAGCTTACAATGAGCAGTTCTTC. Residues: CASSLDETGAYNEQFF.

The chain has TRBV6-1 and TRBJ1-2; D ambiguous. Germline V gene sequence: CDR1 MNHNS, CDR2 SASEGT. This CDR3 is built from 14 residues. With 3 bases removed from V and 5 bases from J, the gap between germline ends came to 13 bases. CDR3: CASSERRGNYGYTF. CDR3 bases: TGTGCCAGCAGTGAGAGGAGAGGGAATTATGGCTACACCTTC.